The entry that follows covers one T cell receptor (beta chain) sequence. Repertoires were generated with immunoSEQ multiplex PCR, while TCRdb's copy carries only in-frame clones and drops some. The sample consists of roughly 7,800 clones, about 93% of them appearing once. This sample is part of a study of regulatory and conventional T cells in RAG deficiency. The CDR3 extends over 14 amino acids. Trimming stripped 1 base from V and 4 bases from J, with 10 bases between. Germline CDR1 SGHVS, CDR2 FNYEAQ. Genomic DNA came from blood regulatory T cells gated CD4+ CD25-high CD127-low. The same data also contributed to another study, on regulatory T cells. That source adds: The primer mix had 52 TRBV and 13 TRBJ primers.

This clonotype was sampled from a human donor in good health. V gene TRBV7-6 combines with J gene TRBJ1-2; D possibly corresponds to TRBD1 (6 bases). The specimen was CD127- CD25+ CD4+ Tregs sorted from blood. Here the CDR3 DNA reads TGTGCCAGCAGCTTAGACAGGGACCTCTATGGCTACACCTTC. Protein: CASSLDRDLYGYTF.